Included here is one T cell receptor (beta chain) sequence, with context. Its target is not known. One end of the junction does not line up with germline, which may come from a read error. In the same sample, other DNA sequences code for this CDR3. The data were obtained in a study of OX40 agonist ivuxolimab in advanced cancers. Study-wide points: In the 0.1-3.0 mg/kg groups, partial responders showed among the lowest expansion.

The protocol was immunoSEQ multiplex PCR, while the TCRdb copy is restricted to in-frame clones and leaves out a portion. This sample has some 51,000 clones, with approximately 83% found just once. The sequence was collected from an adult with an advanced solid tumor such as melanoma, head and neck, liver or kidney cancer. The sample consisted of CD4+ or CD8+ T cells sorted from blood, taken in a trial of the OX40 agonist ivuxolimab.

The CDR3 DNA follows: TGTGCCAGTAGTTTCCCAGGGGGCCAGGAGACCCAGTACTTC. This sequence encodes CASSFPGGQETQYF. The chain joins TRBV28 to TRBJ2-5; 8 nucleotides agree with TRBD1. There are 14 residues in the CDR3. The V gene's germline CDR1 is MDHEN and CDR2 SYDVKM.